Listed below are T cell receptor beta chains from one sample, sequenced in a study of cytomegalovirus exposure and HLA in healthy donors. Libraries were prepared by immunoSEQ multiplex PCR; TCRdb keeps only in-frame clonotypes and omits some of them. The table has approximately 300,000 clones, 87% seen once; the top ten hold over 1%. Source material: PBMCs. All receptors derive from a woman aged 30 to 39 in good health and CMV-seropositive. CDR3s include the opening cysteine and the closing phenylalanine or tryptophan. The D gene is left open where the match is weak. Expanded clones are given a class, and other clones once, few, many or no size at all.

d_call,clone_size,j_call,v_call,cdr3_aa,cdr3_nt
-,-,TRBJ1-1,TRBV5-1,CASSLGDLNTEAFF,TGCGCCAGCAGCTTGGGGGATTTGAACACTGAAGCTTTCTTT
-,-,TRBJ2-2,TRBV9,CASSIRQNTGELFF,TGTGCCAGCAGCATACGACAGAACACCGGGGAGCTGTTTTTT
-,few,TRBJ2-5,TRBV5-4,CASSLSGGGETQYF,TGTGCCAGCAGCTTGAGCGGAGGCGGGGAGACCCAGTACTTC
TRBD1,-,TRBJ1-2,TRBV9,CASSVTGGLGYTF,TGTGCCAGCAGCGTGACAGGGGGTTTAGGCTACACCTTC
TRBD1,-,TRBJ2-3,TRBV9,CASSDRDRNTDTQYF,TGTGCCAGCAGCGACCGGGACAGGAACACAGATACGCAGTATTTT
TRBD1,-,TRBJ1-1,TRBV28,CASRSTGEAFF,TGTGCCAGCAGGTCGACAGGGGAAGCTTTCTTT
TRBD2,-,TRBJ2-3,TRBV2,CASSESRTSGRRDTQYF,TGTGCCAGCAGTGAATCAAGGACTAGCGGGAGGAGGGATACGCAGTATTTT
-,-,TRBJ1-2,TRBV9,CASSVASRAADGYTF,TGTGCCAGCAGCGTAGCGTCAAGGGCGGCGGATGGCTACACCTTC
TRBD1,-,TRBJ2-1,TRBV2,CARGQGASNEQFF,TGTGCCAGAGGACAGGGGGCAAGCAATGAGCAGTTCTTC
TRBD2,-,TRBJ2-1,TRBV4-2,CASSQDLAGSYNEQFF,TGTGCCAGCAGCCAAGATCTAGCGGGGTCCTACAATGAGCAGTTCTTC
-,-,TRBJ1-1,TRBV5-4,CASSPGGVVNTEAFF,TGTGCCAGCAGCCCGGGGGGGGTCGTGAACACTGAAGCTTTCTTT
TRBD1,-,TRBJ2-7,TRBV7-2,CASSLPTGGPYEQYF,TGTGCCAGCAGCTTACCGACAGGGGGGCCCTACGAGCAGTACTTC
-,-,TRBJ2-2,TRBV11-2,CASSFGGTGELFF,TGTGCCAGCAGCTTCGGGGGCACCGGGGAGCTGTTTTTT